The 22 T cell receptor beta chains presented below share a single source sample, sequenced in a study of cytomegalovirus exposure and HLA in healthy donors. The PCR used 60 Vbeta and 13 Jbeta primers. Sequencing used immunoSEQ multiplex PCR; TCRdb keeps in-frame clones, though not all of them. Among about 120,000 clones, 74% were seen once, and the ten largest hold about 2%. Input material: PBMCs. These receptors were taken from a human donor in good health.

The chain is built from TRBV5-1 and TRBJ2-1, with 9 bases identical to TRBD2. CDR3 size: 14 residues. V lost 1 base to trimming and J lost 9 bases; unmatched junction nucleotides: 5. In germline, CDR1 is SGHRS, CDR2 YFSETQ. The CDR3 here is CASSLQTSGPEQFF. In DNA, the CDR3 is TGCGCCAGCAGCTTGCAAACTAGCGGGCCTGAGCAGTTCTTC. Full variable domain (rest looked up from reference TRBV5-1 and TRBJ2-1): KAGVTQTPRYLIKTRGQQVTLSCSPISGHRSVSWYQQTPGQGLQFLFEYFSETQRNKGNFPGRFSGRQFSNSRSEMNVSTLELGDSALYLCASSLQTSGPEQFFGPGTRLTVL.

The rearrangement links TRBV6-6 to TRBJ2-1; the match to TRBD1 covers 9 bases. The V gene's germline CDR1 is MNHNY and CDR2 SVGAGI (reference sequence). V lost 4 bases and J lost 7; bases outside the gene matches: 11. This CDR3 spans 16 amino acids. The CDR3 sequence is CASSFTGTGSGNEQFF. Written as DNA, the CDR3 is TGTGCCAGCAGTTTTACCGGGACAGGGTCGGGTAATGAGCAGTTCTTC.

The gene calls are TRBV7-2 and TRBJ2-1; 10 nucleotides agree with TRBD2. Germline CDR1 SGHTA, CDR2 FQGNSA. The CDR3 extends over 15 amino acids. V lost 4 bases, J lost 5 bases, and 5 bases stayed unmatched. Here the CDR3 DNA reads TGTGCCAGCAGCTCTAGCGGGAGTAACAACAATGAGCAGTTCTTC. Protein sequence: CASSSSGSNNNEQFF.

The gene calls are TRBV9 and TRBJ2-5, with 7 bases fitting TRBD2. The CDR3 totals 15 residues. The germline V gene encodes CDR1 SGDLS and CDR2 YYNGEE. The junction had 9 bases not matched to a gene; V was cut back by 6 bases and J by 1 base. For the CDR3, the DNA is TGTGCCAGCAAACGATGGGGGGGGACCCAAGAGACCCAGTACTTC. Amino acids: CASKRWGGTQETQYF.

The chain uses TRBV19 and TRBJ2-3; 7 bases are a match to TRBD1. This CDR3 has 17 amino acids. CDR1 is LNHDA and CDR2 is SQIVND in the germline V gene (reference sequence). With V trimmed by 4 bases and J by 0 bases, 10 bases remained unmatched. The CDR3 loop is CASSKGRGQTSTDTQYF. CDR3 nucleotide sequence: TGTGCCAGTAGTAAAGGTCGGGGACAGACTAGCACAGATACGCAGTATTTT.

The V call is TRBV6-5, the J call TRBJ1-2, with D possibly being TRBD1 (6 bases). V lost 0 bases, J lost 8 bases, and 10 bases lay in between. The CDR3 consists of 13 residues. In germline, CDR1 is MNHEY, CDR2 SVGAGI. The CDR3 region has the DNA TGTGCCAGCAGTTACTCGGCAGGGACAGGCTACACCTTC. Its protein product is CASSYSAGTGYTF.

The gene calls are TRBV19 and TRBJ2-6, with D possibly matching TRBD2 (6 bases). The CDR3 is made up of 16 amino acids. V gave up 6 bases and J gave up 3 bases, with 15 bases separating them. Germline V CDR1 and CDR2: LNHDA, SQIVND (reference sequence). CDR3 sequence: CASRLGGVSGANVLTF. CDR3 sequence (DNA): TGTGCCAGTAGATTGGGGGGTGTAAGTGGGGCCAACGTCCTGACTTTC.

This chain connects TRBV14 to TRBJ1-2; TRBD1 aligns across 9 bases. This CDR3 comprises 14 residues. The V segment lost 3 bases and the J segment 5 bases; nucleotides outside the gene matches: 4. The germline gives CDR1 SGHDN, CDR2 FVKESK. The CDR3 DNA reads as TGTGCCAGCAGCCATAAGACAGGGGGGTATGGCTACACCTTC. This translates into CASSHKTGGYGYTF. Full variable domain (rest looked up from reference TRBV14 and TRBJ1-2): EAGVTQFPSHSVIEKGQTVTLRCDPISGHDNLYWYRRVMGKEIKFLLHFVKESKQDESGMPNNRFLAERTGGTYSTLKVQPAELEDSGVYFCASSHKTGGYGYTFGSGTRLTVV.

The chain employs TRBV27 and TRBJ2-1; TRBD2 might be the D (6 bases). The CDR3 consists of 15 residues. The V end was cut by 3 bases, the J end by 6 bases, with 15 bases between. Germline V gene sequence: CDR1 MNHEY, CDR2 SMNVEV (reference sequence). DNA for the CDR3: TGTGCCAGCAGTTTCGCAGGGACGGGAGTCAATGAGCAGTTCTTC. Residues: CASSFAGTGVNEQFF.

V usage is TRBV28 and J usage is TRBJ1-3; D gene unclear. Trimming removed 5 bases from V and 2 bases from J, with 4 bases in between. CDR1 MDHEN and CDR2 SYDVKM come from the germline V gene. This CDR3 is 12 amino acids long. CDR3: CASSPAGNTIYF. CDR3 sequence (DNA): TGTGCCAGCAGTCCAGCTGGAAACACCATATATTTT.

The chain employs TRBV19 and TRBJ1-5, with 10 bases aligning to TRBD1. The CDR3 spans 16 residues. The V gene end was trimmed by 4 bases and the J gene end by 6 bases; junction bases not matched to a gene: 9. Germline V gene lookup returns CDR1 LNHDA and CDR2 SQIVND (reference sequence). CDR3 amino acids: CASSSWDRGSSQPQHF. CDR3 nucleotide sequence: TGTGCCAGTAGTAGCTGGGACAGGGGATCGAGTCAGCCCCAGCATTTT.

This chain joins TRBV5-6 and TRBJ2-7, with 7 bases that match TRBD1. Germline V gene sequence: CDR1 SGHDT, CDR2 YYEEEE. This CDR3 comprises 14 residues. J lost 2 bases, V lost 1 base, and 3 bases had no gene match. The CDR3 nucleotides are TGTGCCAGCAGCTTGAAGGACAGGCCCTACGAGCAGTACTTC. Its protein product is CASSLKDRPYEQYF.

This clone has a single count. The rearrangement joins TRBV5-5 to TRBJ2-1, with 11 nucleotides matching TRBD2. The CDR3 contains 15 residues. CDR1 is SGHKS, CDR2 YYEKEE, per germline (reference sequence). With 5 bases clipped from V and 4 bases from J, the junction kept 5 bases outside the gene matches. CDR3 DNA: TGTGCCAGCAGTCTTGGACTAGCGGGTTACAATGAGCAGTTCTTC. This gives the protein CASSLGLAGYNEQFF. Full variable domain (remainder filled in from reference TRBV5-5 and TRBJ2-1): DAGVTQSPTHLIKTRGQQVTLRCSPISGHKSVSWYQQVLGQGPQFIFQYYEKEERGRGNFPDRFSARQFPNYSSELNVNALLLGDSALYLCASSLGLAGYNEQFFGPGTRLTVL.

The gene calls are TRBV7-2 and TRBJ2-1; TRBD1 is a possible D gene (6 bases). CDR3 size: 15 residues. The V end lost 3 bases, the J end lost 2 bases, and 11 bases lay between the germline ends. Germline V CDR1 and CDR2: SGHTA, FQGNSA. CDR3 residues: CASSLRQVTYNEQFF. DNA of the CDR3: TGTGCCAGCAGCTTGCGACAGGTGACCTACAATGAGCAGTTCTTC.

The chain recombines TRBV6-1 with TRBJ1-5; D is possibly TRBD1 (5 bases). The CDR3 totals 13 residues. Germline CDR1 reads MNHNS; CDR2 reads SASEGT. Trimming removed 3 bases from V and 7 bases from J, with 10 bases in between. This chain's CDR3 is CASSDGRDQPQHF. The CDR3 DNA reads TGTGCCAGCAGTGATGGGAGGGACCAGCCCCAGCATTTT.

This sequence joins TRBV18 and TRBJ1-2; TRBD1 matches 10 bases. CDR3 length: 13 residues. CDR1 and CDR2 from the germline V gene are KGHSH and LQKENI. V lost 3 bases and J lost 8; bases outside the gene matches: 3. CDR3 region: CASSPGQGLGYTF. CDR3 sequence (DNA): TGTGCCAGCTCACCGGGACAGGGGCTCGGCTACACCTTC.

The chain links TRBV4-1 to TRBJ2-7; 9 bases line up with TRBD2. The germline gives CDR1 MGHRA, CDR2 YSYEKL. Trimming cost V 3 bases and J 3 bases; bases outside gene matches: 3. The CDR3 covers 14 residues. The CDR3 is CASSQLAGIYEQYF. The CDR3 coding sequence is TGCGCCAGCAGCCAGCTAGCGGGAATCTACGAGCAGTACTTC.

This clone was recorded only once. The gene calls are TRBV5-1 and TRBJ2-5; 7 bases agree with TRBD1. V shed 2 bases, J shed 1 base, and the junction held 2 bases outside the gene matches. Looked up from germline, CDR1 is SGHRS and CDR2 is YFSETQ. The CDR3 has 14 residues. The CDR3 here is CASSLQGTQETQYF. The CDR3 bases are TGCGCCAGCAGCTTACAGGGGACCCAAGAGACCCAGTACTTC.

The V gene is TRBV5-6, the J gene TRBJ1-4, with D perhaps matching TRBD1 (6 bases). CDR1 and CDR2 from the germline V gene are SGHDT and YYEEEE. The CDR3 covers 17 residues. Trimming took off 2 bases at V and 0 bases at J, with 14 bases between the two ends. CDR3: CASSFSGRGPTNEKLFF. The DNA for the CDR3 is TGTGCCAGCAGCTTTTCTGGCAGGGGCCCAACTAATGAAAAACTGTTTTTT. Full variable domain (rest looked up from reference TRBV5-6 and TRBJ1-4): DAGVTQSPTHLIKTRGQQVTLRCSPKSGHDTVSWYQQALGQGPQFIFQYYEEEERQRGNFPDRFSGHQFPNYSSELNVNALLLGDSALYLCASSFSGRGPTNEKLFFGSGTQLSVL.

In its sample, this clone was seen once. The chain has TRBV7-9 and TRBJ2-5; a weak D match, TRBD1 (6 bases). CDR3 length: 18 amino acids. Deletions cut 6 bases from V and 4 bases from J, with 27 bases between. CDR1 is SEHNR, CDR2 FQNEAQ, per germline (reference sequence). This CDR3 is CASSTARNSAGVGETQYF. CDR3 DNA: TGTGCCAGCAGTACAGCCCGTAATTCAGCAGGGGTGGGAGAGACCCAGTACTTC.

The gene calls are TRBV6-5 and TRBJ2-5; 7 bases match TRBD2. The germline CDR1 and CDR2 sequences are MNHEY and SVGAGI. CDR3 length: 15 residues. J lost 1 base, V lost 5 bases, and 7 bases had no gene match. The CDR3 DNA follows: TGTGCCAGCAGTAGAGGCGGGGGTCGCCAAGAGACCCAGTACTTC. It yields the protein CASSRGGGRQETQYF.

The chain carries TRBV5-1 and TRBJ2-2, with 8 bases identical to TRBD2. The CDR3 extends over 16 amino acids. The V and J ends lost 7 bases and 3 bases, in that order; junction bases with no gene match: 11. Germline CDR1 SGHRS, CDR2 YFSETQ. Here the CDR3 DNA reads TGCGCCAGCCATTCTAGCGGGTCCCGAGACACCGGGGAGCTGTTTTTT. This codes for CASHSSGSRDTGELFF.